The next 24 T cell receptor beta chains were all read from a single sample in a study of blood T cell repertoires in COVID-19. Method: immunoSEQ multiplex PCR; TCRdb's copy keeps in-frame clones and lacks some. Here the sample spans about 130,000 clones, roughly 86% being singletons. Sample: peripheral blood. Receptors originate from a woman aged 45-65 years who had recovered from COVID-19.

The sample holds one count of this clone. This chain connects TRBV7-9 to TRBJ2-7; the match to TRBD1 covers 9 bases. The CDR3 consists of 18 residues. Germline loops: CDR1 SEHNR, CDR2 FQNEAQ (reference sequence). Losses at the gene ends were 5 bases for V and 3 bases for J; bases not matched to a gene: 17. The CDR3 is CASSPLVSNRGLSYEQYF. CDR3 in DNA: TGTGCCAGCAGCCCCCTAGTATCCAACAGGGGGCTAAGCTACGAGCAGTACTTC.

The rearrangement uses TRBV2 and TRBJ1-4; 10 positions agree with TRBD1. Germline V gene data show CDR1 as SNHLY and CDR2 as FYNNEI. The CDR3 is made up of 13 amino acids. Unmatched junction bases numbered 2, after V lost 8 bases and J lost 5 bases. CDR3 sequence: CASRGQGNEKLFF. The DNA of the CDR3 is TGTGCCAGCCGGGGACAGGGGAATGAAAAACTGTTTTTT.

The chain employs TRBV5-1 and TRBJ1-1; D not resolved. CDR3 size: 14 residues. The germline V gene encodes CDR1 SGHRS and CDR2 YFSETQ. Trimming left V 4 bases short and J 7 bases short, with 17 bases between. This CDR3 is CASSLADFESEAFF. The CDR3 nucleotides read TGCGCCAGCAGCCTCGCCGACTTCGAGAGTGAAGCTTTCTTT.

The CDR3 sequence: CSARGPGGAFF. The CDR3 DNA reads as TGCAGTGCTAGAGGGCCCGGGGGAGCTTTCTTT. The rearrangement uses TRBV20-1 and TRBJ1-1, with a weak D call TRBD1 (5 bases). CDR3 size: 11 residues. V was shortened by 1 base and J by 10 bases, with 10 bases between the two germline ends. CDR1 and CDR2 (germline): DFQATT, SNEGSKA (reference sequence).

The chain combines TRBV5-1 with TRBJ1-1; D remains ambiguous. This CDR3 contains 15 residues. Germline assignment: CDR1 SGHRS and CDR2 YFSETQ. The V end was cut by 1 base, the J end by 1 base, with 11 bases between. CDR3 residues: CASSLSTIQNTEAFF. CDR3 bases: TGCGCCAGCAGCTTGAGTACAATCCAGAACACTGAAGCTTTCTTT.

This chain joins TRBV27 and TRBJ1-2; D is perhaps TRBD1 (6 bases). Deletions cut 7 bases from V and 10 bases from J, with 16 bases between. The CDR3 is 12 residues long. Germline values: CDR1 MNHEY, CDR2 SMNVEV (reference sequence). The CDR3 protein is CASTTVGQSYTF. CDR3 DNA sequence: TGTGCCAGCACAACCGTAGGACAGTCCTACACCTTC.

This clone was detected a few times. The chain links TRBV7-2 to TRBJ2-7; D remains unclear. Germline CDR1 and CDR2: SGHTA and FQGNSA. Trimming removed 2 bases at V and 1 base at J, with 12 bases between. This CDR3 comprises 15 residues. CDR3 coding DNA: TGTGCCAGCAGCTTAAAGAAAAGAGGATCCTACGAGCAGTACTTC. This codes for CASSLKKRGSYEQYF.

V gene TRBV6-6 combines with J gene TRBJ1-2; no clear D. Between the trimmed V and J ends, which lost 5 bases and 7 bases, there was a span of 11 bases. Germline loops: CDR1 MNHNY, CDR2 SVGAGI (reference sequence). The CDR3 extends over 12 amino acids. The CDR3 coding sequence is TGTGCCAGCAGTCCTCAGACGGGTGGCTACACCTTC. This translates into CASSPQTGGYTF.

The gene calls are TRBV30 and TRBJ2-2; 8 nucleotides match TRBD2. This CDR3 contains 15 residues. In germline, CDR1 is GTSNPN, CDR2 SVGIG (reference sequence). V lost 7 bases and J lost 6; bases outside the gene matches: 13. Here the CDR3 DNA reads TGTGCCTCCCTATCCGGGACTAGTAGGGCCGGGGAGCTGTTTTTT. As protein: CASLSGTSRAGELFF. Combining the CDR3 with reference TRBV30 and TRBJ2-2 gives the whole variable domain SQTIHQWPATLVQPVGSPLSLECTVEGTSNPNLYWYRQAAGRGLQLLFYSVGIGQISSEVPQNLSASRPQDRQFILSSKKLLLSDSGFYLCASLSGTSRAGELFFGEGSRLTVL.

The J gene is TRBJ2-5, the V gene TRBV25-1; possibly TRBD1 for D (5 bases). The CDR3 extends over 15 amino acids. The ends were cut back, 5 bases at V and 5 bases at J, with 18 bases in the middle. CDR1 and CDR2 from the germline V gene are MGHDK and SYGVNS. In nucleotides, the CDR3 is TGTGCCAGCAGTCTTCGACTTACATCAGGGGAGACCCAGTACTTC. Amino acid sequence: CASSLRLTSGETQYF.

V gene TRBV11-1 combines with J gene TRBJ1-2; D perhaps matches TRBD1 (6 bases). V gave up 5 bases and J gave up 4 bases, with 11 bases separating them. The CDR3 sequence is 13 residues long. Germline lookup yields CDR1 SGHAT and CDR2 FQDESV (reference sequence). The CDR3 nucleotides read TGTGCCAGCAGCCCCAGGGGTTCCTATGGCTACACCTTC. Protein sequence: CASSPRGSYGYTF.

In its sample, this clone was seen a few times. The V gene is TRBV10-1, the J gene TRBJ1-1; TRBD1 matches at 8 bases. The V segment lost 4 bases and the J segment 13 bases; nucleotides outside the gene matches: 5. CDR3 size: 11 residues. The germline CDR1 and CDR2 sequences are WNHNN and SYGVQD (reference sequence). The CDR3 nucleotides are TGCGCCAGCAGTGCAGGACAGGGTTTTTTCTTT. This translates into CASSAGQGFFF.

The genes are TRBV2 and TRBJ2-7; 10 nucleotides match TRBD2. CDR3 length equals 15 residues. J gave up 3 bases and V 6 bases, and 8 bases lay outside the gene matches. CDR1 and CDR2 (germline): SNHLY, FYNNEI. CDR3 residues: CASSELAGKNYEQYF. For the CDR3, the DNA is TGTGCCAGCAGCGAACTAGCGGGGAAAAACTACGAGCAGTACTTC.

The chain joins TRBV6-2 or TRBV6-3 to TRBJ2-5, with a tentative D call TRBD2 (5 bases). CDR3 length: 15 amino acids. The germline V and J ends were trimmed by 3 bases and 1 base, with 12 bases remaining between them. CDR1 MNHEY and CDR2 SVGEGT come from the germline V gene. The CDR3 sequence: CASSYVGVAQETQYF. The CDR3 DNA reads as TGTGCCAGCAGTTATGTGGGAGTGGCCCAAGAGACCCAGTACTTC.

The chain carries TRBV7-2 and TRBJ1-3; D is unclear. The V and J ends lost 3 bases and 6 bases respectively, with 6 bases between them. In germline, CDR1 is SGHTA, CDR2 FQGNSA. This CDR3 contains 12 residues. The CDR3 sequence: CASSLAENTIYF. In DNA, the CDR3 is TGTGCCAGCAGCTTGGCCGAAAACACCATATATTTT.

The V gene is TRBV14, the J gene TRBJ1-1, with D perhaps TRBD1 (5 bases). Per the germline V gene, CDR1 is SGHDN and CDR2 is FVKESK. V was clipped by 0 bases and J by 0 bases, with 14 bases between them. This CDR3 is built from 17 residues. The CDR3 here is CASSQDQGWAMNTEAFF. The CDR3 nucleotides read TGTGCCAGCAGCCAAGATCAGGGATGGGCTATGAACACTGAAGCTTTCTTT. Full variable domain (outside the CDR3, taken from reference TRBV14 and TRBJ1-1): EAGVTQFPSHSVIEKGQTVTLRCDPISGHDNLYWYRRVMGKEIKFLLHFVKESKQDESGMPNNRFLAERTGGTYSTLKVQPAELEDSGVYFCASSQDQGWAMNTEAFFGQGTRLTVV.

The genes are TRBV29-1 and TRBJ1-2, with D possibly being TRBD1 (5 bases). This CDR3 region has 14 residues. Per germline, CDR1 SQVTM and CDR2 ANQGSEA. The V gene lost 1 base and the J gene lost 4 bases, with 13 bases spanning the gap. The CDR3 bases are TGCAGCGTTGAAGGGAGGGTTGGGGCCTATGGCTACACCTTC. Protein sequence: CSVEGRVGAYGYTF.

The rearrangement uses TRBV7-2 and TRBJ2-7, with unresolved D. Germline CDR1 reads SGHTA; CDR2 reads FQGNSA. The CDR3 runs 13 residues. Trimming took 1 base from V and 7 from J, leaving 11 bases between them. Here the CDR3 DNA reads TGTGCCAGCAGCTTAGGCCAAACGCGGGAGCAGTACTTC. Translated: CASSLGQTREQYF.

This clone turned up a few times. The rearrangement joins TRBV12-3 or TRBV12-4 to TRBJ1-1; D perhaps matches TRBD1 (5 bases). The CDR3 has 13 residues. V was clipped by 1 base and J by 7 bases, with 10 bases between them. This CDR3 is CASSLGQRVEAFF. The CDR3 bases are TGTGCCAGCAGTTTAGGACAGAGAGTTGAAGCTTTCTTT.

The chain has TRBV7-9 and TRBJ1-2; weak D call: TRBD1 (5 bases). V was shortened by 5 bases and J by 5 bases, with 12 bases between the two germline ends. Germline values: CDR1 SEHNR, CDR2 FQNEAQ (reference sequence). The CDR3 loop spans 13 amino acids. CDR3: CASSPGMGYGYTF. DNA for the CDR3: TGTGCCAGCAGCCCAGGGATGGGATATGGCTACACCTTC.

The chain joins TRBV4-1 to TRBJ2-7; 9 nucleotides match TRBD2. In germline, CDR1 is MGHRA, CDR2 YSYEKL. V dropped 3 bases and J dropped 4; count of bases not matched to a gene: 10. This CDR3 has 16 amino acids. CDR3 sequence (DNA): TGCGCCAGCAGCCACTCCGCGAGCGGGGGGAGGTACGAGCAGTACTTC. As protein: CASSHSASGGRYEQYF.

The chain uses TRBV2 and TRBJ2-7; unclear D gene. The CDR3 loop spans 14 amino acids. Per the germline V gene, CDR1 is SNHLY and CDR2 is FYNNEI. V was trimmed by 1 base and J by 0 bases, leaving 7 bases between them. CDR3 protein: CASSEGRSSYEQYF. For the CDR3, the DNA is TGTGCCAGCAGTGAAGGCAGATCCTCCTACGAGCAGTACTTC.

The chain couples TRBV2 to TRBJ1-1; D not resolved. This CDR3 is built from 15 residues. Germline values: CDR1 SNHLY, CDR2 FYNNEI. V lost 3 bases, J lost 1 base, and 12 bases lay in between. CDR3 sequence reads: CASSEREIGNTEAFF. CDR3 nucleotide sequence: TGTGCCAGCAGTGAGAGGGAGATTGGGAACACTGAAGCTTTCTTT. The full variable domain, its missing parts supplied by reference TRBV2 and TRBJ1-1, is EPEVTQTPSHQVTQMGQEVILRCVPISNHLYFYWYRQILGQKVEFLVSFYNNEISEKSEIFDDQFSVERPDGSNFTLKIRSTKLEDSAMYFCASSEREIGNTEAFFGQGTRLTVV.

This chain uses TRBV7-9 with TRBJ1-2, with D unresolved. V lost 3 bases to trimming and J lost 5 bases, with 10 bases between them. The germline gives CDR1 SEHNR, CDR2 FQNEAQ (reference sequence). The CDR3 is made up of 13 amino acids. In DNA form, the CDR3 reads TGTGCCAGCAGCTTTGCAAGACTTTATGGCTACACCTTC. It specifies CASSFARLYGYTF.